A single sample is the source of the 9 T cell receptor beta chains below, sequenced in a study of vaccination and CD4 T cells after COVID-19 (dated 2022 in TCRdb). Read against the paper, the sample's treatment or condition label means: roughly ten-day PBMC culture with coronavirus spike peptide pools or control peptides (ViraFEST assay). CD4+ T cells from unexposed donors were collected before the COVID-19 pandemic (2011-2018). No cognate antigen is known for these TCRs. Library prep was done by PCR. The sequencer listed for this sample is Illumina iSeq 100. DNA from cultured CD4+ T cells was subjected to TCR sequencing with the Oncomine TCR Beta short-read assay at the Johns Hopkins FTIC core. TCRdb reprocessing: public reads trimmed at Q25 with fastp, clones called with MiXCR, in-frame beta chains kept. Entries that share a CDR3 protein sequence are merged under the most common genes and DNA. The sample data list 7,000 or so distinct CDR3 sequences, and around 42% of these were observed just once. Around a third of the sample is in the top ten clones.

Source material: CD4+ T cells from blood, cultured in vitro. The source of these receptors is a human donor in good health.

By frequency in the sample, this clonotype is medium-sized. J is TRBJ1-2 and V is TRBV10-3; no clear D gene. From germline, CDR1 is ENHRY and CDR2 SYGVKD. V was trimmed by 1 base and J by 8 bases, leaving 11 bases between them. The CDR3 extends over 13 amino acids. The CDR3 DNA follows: TGTGCCATCAGTGAGTACGACTGGAGAGGCTACACCTTC. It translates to CAISEYDWRGYTF.

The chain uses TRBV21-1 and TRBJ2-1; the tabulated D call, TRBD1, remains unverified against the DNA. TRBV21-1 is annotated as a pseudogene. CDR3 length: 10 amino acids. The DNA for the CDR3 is TGTGCCGGCCTTTGGACAGAGCAGTTCTTC. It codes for CAGLWTEQFF.

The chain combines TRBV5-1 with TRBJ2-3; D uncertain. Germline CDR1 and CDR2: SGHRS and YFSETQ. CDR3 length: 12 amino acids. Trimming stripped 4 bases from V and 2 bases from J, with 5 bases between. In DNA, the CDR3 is TGCGCCAGCAGCCCTAACACAGATACGCAGTATTTT. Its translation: CASSPNTDTQYF.

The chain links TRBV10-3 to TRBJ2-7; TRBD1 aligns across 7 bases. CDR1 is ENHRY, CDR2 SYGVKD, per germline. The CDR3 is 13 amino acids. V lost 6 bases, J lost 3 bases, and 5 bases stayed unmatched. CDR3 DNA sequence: TGTGCCATCAGGGACAGGCGGAACTACGAGCAGTACTTC. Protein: CAIRDRRNYEQYF.

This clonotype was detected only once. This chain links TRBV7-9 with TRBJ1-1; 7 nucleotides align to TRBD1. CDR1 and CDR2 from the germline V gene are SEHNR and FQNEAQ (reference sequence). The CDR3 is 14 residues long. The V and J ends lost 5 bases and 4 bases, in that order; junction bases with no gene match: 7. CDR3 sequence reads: CASSTQGVGTEAFF. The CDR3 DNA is TGTGCCAGCAGCACGCAGGGGGTGGGCACTGAAGCTTTCTTT.

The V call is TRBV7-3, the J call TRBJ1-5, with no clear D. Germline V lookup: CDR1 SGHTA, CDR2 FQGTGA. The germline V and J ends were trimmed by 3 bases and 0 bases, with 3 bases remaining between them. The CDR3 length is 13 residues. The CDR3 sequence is CASSFDSNQPQHF. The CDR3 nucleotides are TGTGCCAGCAGCTTTGATAGCAATCAGCCCCAGCATTTT.

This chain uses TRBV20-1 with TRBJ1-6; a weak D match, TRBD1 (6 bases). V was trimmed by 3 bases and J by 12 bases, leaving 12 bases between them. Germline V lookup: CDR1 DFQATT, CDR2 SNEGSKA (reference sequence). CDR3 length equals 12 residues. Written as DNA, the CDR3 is TGCAGTGCTAGCACAGGGTCCAGACCCCTCCACTTT. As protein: CSASTGSRPLHF.

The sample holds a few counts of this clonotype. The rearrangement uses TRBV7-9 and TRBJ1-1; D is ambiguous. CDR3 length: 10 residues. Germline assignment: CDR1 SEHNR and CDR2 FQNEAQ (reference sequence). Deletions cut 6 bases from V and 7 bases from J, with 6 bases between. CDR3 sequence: CASSGNEAFF. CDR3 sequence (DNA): TGTGCCAGCAGTGGTAATGAAGCTTTCTTT.

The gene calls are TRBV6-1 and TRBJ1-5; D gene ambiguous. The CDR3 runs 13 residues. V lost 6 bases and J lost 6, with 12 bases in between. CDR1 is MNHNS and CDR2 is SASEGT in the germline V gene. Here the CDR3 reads CASRSERSQPQHF. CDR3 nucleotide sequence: TGTGCCAGCAGATCCGAGAGGAGTCAGCCCCAGCATTTT.